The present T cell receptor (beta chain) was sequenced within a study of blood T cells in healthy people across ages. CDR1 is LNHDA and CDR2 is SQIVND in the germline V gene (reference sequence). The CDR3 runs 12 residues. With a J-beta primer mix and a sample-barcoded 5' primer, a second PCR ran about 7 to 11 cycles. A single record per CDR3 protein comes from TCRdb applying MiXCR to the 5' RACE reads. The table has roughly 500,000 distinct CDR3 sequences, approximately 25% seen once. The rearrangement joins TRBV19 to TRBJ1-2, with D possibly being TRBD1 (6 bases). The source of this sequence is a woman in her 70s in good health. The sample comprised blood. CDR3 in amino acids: CADRDTNYGYTF. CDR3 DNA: TGTGCAGACCGGGACACTAACTATGGCTACACCTTC.